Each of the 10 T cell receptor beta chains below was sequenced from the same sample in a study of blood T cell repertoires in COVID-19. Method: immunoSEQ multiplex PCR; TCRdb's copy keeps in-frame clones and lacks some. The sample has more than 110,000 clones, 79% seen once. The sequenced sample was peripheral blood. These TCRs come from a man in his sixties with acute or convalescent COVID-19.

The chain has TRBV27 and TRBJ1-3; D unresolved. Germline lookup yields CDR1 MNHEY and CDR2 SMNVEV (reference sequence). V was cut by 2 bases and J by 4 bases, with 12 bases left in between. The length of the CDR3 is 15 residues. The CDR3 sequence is CASSLRPFSGNTIYF. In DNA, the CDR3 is TGTGCCAGCAGTTTAAGACCATTTAGCGGAAACACCATATATTTT.

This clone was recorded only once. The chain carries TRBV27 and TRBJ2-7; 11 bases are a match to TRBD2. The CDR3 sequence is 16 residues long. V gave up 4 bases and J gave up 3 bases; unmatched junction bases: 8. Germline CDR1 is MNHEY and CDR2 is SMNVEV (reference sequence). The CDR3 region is CASSYSTSGSNYEQYF. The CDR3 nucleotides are TGTGCCAGCAGTTACAGTACTAGCGGGAGTAACTACGAGCAGTACTTC.

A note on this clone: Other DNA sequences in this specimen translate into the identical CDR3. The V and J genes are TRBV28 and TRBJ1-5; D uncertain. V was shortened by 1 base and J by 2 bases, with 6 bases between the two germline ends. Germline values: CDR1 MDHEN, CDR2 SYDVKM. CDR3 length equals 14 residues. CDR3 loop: CASSLSGGNQPQHF. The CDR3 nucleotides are TGTGCCAGCAGTTTATCGGGTGGCAATCAGCCCCAGCATTTT. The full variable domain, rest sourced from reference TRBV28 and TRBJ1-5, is DVKVTQSSRYLVKRTGEKVFLECVQDMDHENMFWYRQDPGLGLRLIYFSYDVKMKEKGDIPEGYSVSREKKERFSLILESASTNQTSMYLCASSLSGGNQPQHFGDGTRLSIL.

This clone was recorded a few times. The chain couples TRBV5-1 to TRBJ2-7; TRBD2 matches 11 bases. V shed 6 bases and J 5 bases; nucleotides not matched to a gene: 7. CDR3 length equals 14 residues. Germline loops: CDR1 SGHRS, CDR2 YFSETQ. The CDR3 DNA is TGCGCCAGCACCTCTAGCGGGAGGATCGACGAGCAGTACTTC. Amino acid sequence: CASTSSGRIDEQYF.

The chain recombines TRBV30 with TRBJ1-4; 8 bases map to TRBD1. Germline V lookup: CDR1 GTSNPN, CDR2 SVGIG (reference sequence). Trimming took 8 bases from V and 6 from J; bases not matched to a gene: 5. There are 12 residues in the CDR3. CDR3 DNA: TGTGCCACCACAGGGGGGCATGAAAAACTGTTTTTT. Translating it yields CATTGGHEKLFF. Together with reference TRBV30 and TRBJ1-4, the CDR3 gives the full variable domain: SQTIHQWPATLVQPVGSPLSLECTVEGTSNPNLYWYRQAAGRGLQLLFYSVGIGQISSEVPQNLSASRPQDRQFILSSKKLLLSDSGFYLCATTGGHEKLFFGSGTQLSVL.

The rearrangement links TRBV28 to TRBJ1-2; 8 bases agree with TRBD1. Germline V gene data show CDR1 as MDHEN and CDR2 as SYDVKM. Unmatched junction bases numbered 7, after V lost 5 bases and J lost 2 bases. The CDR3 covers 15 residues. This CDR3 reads CASSLLGTGNYGYTF. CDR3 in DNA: TGTGCCAGCAGTCTACTCGGGACAGGAAACTATGGCTACACCTTC.

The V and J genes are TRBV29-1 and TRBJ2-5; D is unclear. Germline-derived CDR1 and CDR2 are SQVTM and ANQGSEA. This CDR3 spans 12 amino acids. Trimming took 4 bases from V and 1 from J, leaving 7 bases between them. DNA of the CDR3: TGCAGCGTTGGACTGAGCCAAGAGACCCAGTACTTC. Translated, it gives CSVGLSQETQYF.

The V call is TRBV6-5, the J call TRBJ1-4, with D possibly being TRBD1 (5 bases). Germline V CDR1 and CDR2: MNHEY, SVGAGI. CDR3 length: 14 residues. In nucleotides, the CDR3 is TGTGTCACCGGGGGGGGTTCAACTAATGAAAAACTGTTTTTT. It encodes CVTGGGSTNEKLFF.

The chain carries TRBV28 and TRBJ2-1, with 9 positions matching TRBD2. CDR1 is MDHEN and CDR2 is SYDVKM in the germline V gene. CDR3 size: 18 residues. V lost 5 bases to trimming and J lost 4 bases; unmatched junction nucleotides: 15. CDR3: CASSHLGGLLAGYNEQFF. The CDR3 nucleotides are TGTGCCAGCAGTCACCTGGGTGGCCTACTAGCGGGTTACAATGAGCAGTTCTTC. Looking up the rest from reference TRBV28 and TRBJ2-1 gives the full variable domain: DVKVTQSSRYLVKRTGEKVFLECVQDMDHENMFWYRQDPGLGLRLIYFSYDVKMKEKGDIPEGYSVSREKKERFSLILESASTNQTSMYLCASSHLGGLLAGYNEQFFGPGTRLTVL.

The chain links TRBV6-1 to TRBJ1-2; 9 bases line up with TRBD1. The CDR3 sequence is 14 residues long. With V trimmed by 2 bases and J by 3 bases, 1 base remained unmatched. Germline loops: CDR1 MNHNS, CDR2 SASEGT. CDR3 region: CASSETGGDYGYTF. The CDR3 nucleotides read TGTGCCAGCAGTGAAACAGGGGGCGACTATGGCTACACCTTC.